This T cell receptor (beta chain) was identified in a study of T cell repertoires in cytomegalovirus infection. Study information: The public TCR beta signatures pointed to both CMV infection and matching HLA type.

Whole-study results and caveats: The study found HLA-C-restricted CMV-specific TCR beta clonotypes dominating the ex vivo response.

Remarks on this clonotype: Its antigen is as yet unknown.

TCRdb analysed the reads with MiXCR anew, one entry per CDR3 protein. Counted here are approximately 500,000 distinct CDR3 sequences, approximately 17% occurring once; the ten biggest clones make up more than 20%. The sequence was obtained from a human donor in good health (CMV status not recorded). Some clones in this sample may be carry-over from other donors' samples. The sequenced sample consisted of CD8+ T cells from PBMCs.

The CDR3, as DNA: TGTGCCAGTCAACAGGGTTCTATGAACACTGAAGCTTTCTTT. Protein: CASQQGSMNTEAFF. This chain links TRBV27 with TRBJ1-1; a weak D match, TRBD1 (6 bases). The CDR3 extends over 14 amino acids. Trimming left V 9 bases short and J 0 bases short, with 14 bases between. Germline assignment: CDR1 MNHEY and CDR2 SMNVEV (reference sequence).